There are a few counts of the clone carrying this TCR beta chain. This sample is part of a study of molecular identifiers for immune sequencing clone quantification. Trimming removed 0 bases from V and 9 bases from J; junction bases left unmatched: 4. The CDR3 consists of 14 residues. Germline V lookup: CDR1 MNHEY, CDR2 SVGAGI. MiXCR was run by TCRdb on the PCR reads, yielding one entry per CDR3 protein. The top ten clones hold about 1.4% of a sample with 9,700 or so distinct CDR3 sequences, 15% to 20% of them seen once. This sequence originates from a human donor in good health. Some libraries in this study had Jurkat cell RNA spiked in. Sequencing used naive CD8+ T cells from blood, with Jurkat cell RNA spiked in. Subset: FACS-sorted CD8+CD4-CCR7+CD45RA+ naive T cells. This chain uses TRBV6-5 with TRBJ2-1; 8 nucleotides line up with TRBD1. The CDR3 loop reads CASSYSPGGVEQFF. CDR3 nucleotides: TGTGCCAGCAGTTACTCTCCAGGGGGCGTTGAGCAGTTCTTC.